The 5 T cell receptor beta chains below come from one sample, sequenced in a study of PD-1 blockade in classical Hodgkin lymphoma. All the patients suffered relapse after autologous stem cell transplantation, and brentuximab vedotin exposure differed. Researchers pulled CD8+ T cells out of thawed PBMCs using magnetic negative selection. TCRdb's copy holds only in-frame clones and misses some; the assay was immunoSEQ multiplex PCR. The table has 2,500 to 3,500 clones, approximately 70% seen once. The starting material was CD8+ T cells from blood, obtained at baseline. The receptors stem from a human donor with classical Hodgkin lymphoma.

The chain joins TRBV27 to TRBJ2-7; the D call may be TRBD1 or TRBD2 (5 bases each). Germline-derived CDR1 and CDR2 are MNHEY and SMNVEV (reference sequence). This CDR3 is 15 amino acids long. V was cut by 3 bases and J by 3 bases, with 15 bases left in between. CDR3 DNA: TGTGCCAGCAGTTTCGGGACCTCTGGGGTCTACGAGCAGTACTTC. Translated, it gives CASSFGTSGVYEQYF.

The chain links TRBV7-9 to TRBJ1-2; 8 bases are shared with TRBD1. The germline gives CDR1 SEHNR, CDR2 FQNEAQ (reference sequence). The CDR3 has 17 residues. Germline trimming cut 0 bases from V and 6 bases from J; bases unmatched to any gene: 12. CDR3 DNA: TGTGCCAGCAGCTTAGCGTGGGGGCAGGGGGCTGGTGATGGCTACACCTTC. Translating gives CASSLAWGQGAGDGYTF.

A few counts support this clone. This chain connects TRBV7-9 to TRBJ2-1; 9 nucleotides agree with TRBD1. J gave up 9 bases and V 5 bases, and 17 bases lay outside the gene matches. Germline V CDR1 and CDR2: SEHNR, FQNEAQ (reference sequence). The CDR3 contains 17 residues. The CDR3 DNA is TGTGCCAGCAGCGGACGAATGGGACAGGGTGTTTTGAGTGAGCAGTTCTTC. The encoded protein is CASSGRMGQGVLSEQFF.

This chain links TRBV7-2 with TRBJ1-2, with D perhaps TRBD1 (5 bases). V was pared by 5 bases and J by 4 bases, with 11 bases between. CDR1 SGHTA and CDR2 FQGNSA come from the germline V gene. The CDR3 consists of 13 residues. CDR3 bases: TGTGCCAGCAGCCTACTCGACAGCTATGGCTACACCTTC. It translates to CASSLLDSYGYTF.

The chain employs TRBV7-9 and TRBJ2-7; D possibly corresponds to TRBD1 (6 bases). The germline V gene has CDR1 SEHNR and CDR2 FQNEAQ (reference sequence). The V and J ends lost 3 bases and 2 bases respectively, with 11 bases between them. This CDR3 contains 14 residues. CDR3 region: CASSFGTNPYEQYF. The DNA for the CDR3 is TGTGCCAGCAGCTTTGGGACAAACCCCTACGAGCAGTACTTC.